The following is a T cell receptor (beta chain) sequence with its context. The CDR3 sequence is 13 residues long. Germline values: CDR1 SQVTM, CDR2 ANQGSEA. Trimming took off 2 bases at V and 5 bases at J, with 10 bases between the two ends. Cells designated naive CD8 were CD45RO-negative and were positively selected for CCR7, with terminally differentiated effector memory CD45RA+ cells excluded. This record comes from a study of shared clonotypes between healthy human individuals. Only in-frame clones appear in the TCRdb table, and some are missing; sequencing was by immunoSEQ multiplex PCR. The sample contains about 800,000 clones, 90% to 98% of which appear only once.

What was sequenced was naive CD8+ T cells sorted from blood. The receptor was isolated from a man aged 30-40 years in good health. The rearrangement links TRBV29-1 to TRBJ1-5, with D perhaps TRBD1 (5 bases). The DNA for the CDR3 is TGCAGCGTTGAACAGGGAATCGATCAGCCCCAGCATTTT. Translating it yields CSVEQGIDQPQHF.